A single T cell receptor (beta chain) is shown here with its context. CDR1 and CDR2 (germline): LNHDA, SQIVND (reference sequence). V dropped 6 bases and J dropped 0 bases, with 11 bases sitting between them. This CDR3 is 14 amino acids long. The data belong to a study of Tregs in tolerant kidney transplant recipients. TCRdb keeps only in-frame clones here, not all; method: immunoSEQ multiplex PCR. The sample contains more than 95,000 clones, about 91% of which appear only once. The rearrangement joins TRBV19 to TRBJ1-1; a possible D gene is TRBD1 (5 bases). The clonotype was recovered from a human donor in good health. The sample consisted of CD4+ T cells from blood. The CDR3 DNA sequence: TGTGCCAGTAGGGCCCCAGGGATGAACACTGAAGCTTTCTTT. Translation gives CASRAPGMNTEAFF.